This T cell receptor beta chain was captured in a study of shared clonotypes between healthy human individuals. CDR1 and CDR2 from the germline V gene are PRHDT and FYEKMQ (reference sequence). V was clipped by 5 bases and J by 1 base; unmatched bases: 10. This CDR3 spans 16 amino acids. Study conclusions and caveats: Sorted-subset samples were not fully sequenced, rarefaction indicated.

Per the authors' pipeline: Without quality scores, immunoSEQ junctional reads could not be filtered like full-length reads. TCRdb keeps only in-frame clones here, not all; method: immunoSEQ multiplex PCR. V, J and clone size were drawn from that table, and D and trimming were deduced from the DNA. The repertoire includes some 2 million clones, about 95% of them detected once, and 0.9% to 1.3% sits in the top ten. CD45RO-negative cells were positively selected for CCR7, leaving out terminally differentiated effector memory CD45RA+ cells. As concerns this clone: Antigen unknown.

The receptor was derived from a man younger than 35 in good health. V and J are TRBV13 and TRBJ1-1; 7 bases are shared with TRBD1. Source material: naive CD8+ T cells sorted from blood. The CDR3 reads CASSALTGSWNTEAFF. CDR3 DNA sequence: TGTGCCAGCAGCGCGCTGACAGGGAGTTGGAACACTGAAGCTTTCTTT.